Below are 29 T cell receptor beta chains sequenced from a single sample in a study of cytomegalovirus exposure and HLA in healthy donors. Amplification used 60 Vbeta primers and 13 Jbeta primers. Data came from immunoSEQ multiplex PCR; TCRdb stores just in-frame clones and leaves some out. Of some 98,000 clones in the sample, roughly three quarters were seen once. Sequencing was performed on PBMCs. The receptors were gathered from a man in his forties in good health and CMV-seronegative.

This clone has a handful of counts. The chain couples TRBV28 to TRBJ2-7, with TRBD2 as a possible D gene (5 bases). The CDR3 is 12 amino acids. V was clipped by 2 bases and J by 6 bases, with 8 bases between them. Germline V gives CDR1 MDHEN, CDR2 SYDVKM. Here the CDR3 reads CASSLGGFEQYF. The CDR3 coding sequence is TGTGCCAGCAGTTTAGGCGGGTTCGAGCAGTACTTC.

V gene TRBV5-6 combines with J gene TRBJ2-7, with 7 bases aligning to TRBD2. Germline CDR1 and CDR2: SGHDT and YYEEEE. Germline trimming cut 2 bases from V and 1 base from J; bases unmatched to any gene: 3. The CDR3 has 14 residues. DNA of the CDR3: TGTGCCAGCAGCTTAGCGGGGTTATCCTACGAGCAGTACTTC. The encoded protein is CASSLAGLSYEQYF.

This chain links TRBV25-1 with TRBJ2-1; maybe TRBD2 (5 bases). CDR1 MGHDK and CDR2 SYGVNS come from the germline V gene. This CDR3 is 16 amino acids long. The V and J ends lost 3 bases and 1 base respectively, with 13 bases between them. In nucleotides, the CDR3 is TGTGCCAGCAGTGACCCCGGGAAGATTTCCTACAATGAGCAGTTCTTC. It encodes CASSDPGKISYNEQFF.

This clone was observed a handful of times. This sequence joins TRBV5-1 and TRBJ2-3; a weak D match, TRBD1 (6 bases). CDR3 size: 15 residues. Deletions cut 4 bases from V and 3 bases from J, with 15 bases between. CDR1 is SGHRS, CDR2 YFSETQ, per germline. DNA of the CDR3: TGCGCCAGCAGCCAACCGACAGGCACAACAGATACGCAGTATTTT. Amino acids: CASSQPTGTTDTQYF.

The chain employs TRBV9 and TRBJ1-2; 7 nucleotides match TRBD1. From germline, CDR1 is SGDLS and CDR2 YYNGEE. CDR3 length equals 15 residues. V trimming: 4 bases; J trimming: 4 bases; junction bases outside the gene matches: 10. The CDR3 protein is CASSMGQRPIYGYTF. In nucleotides, the CDR3 is TGTGCCAGCAGCATGGGACAGAGGCCCATCTATGGCTACACCTTC.

The CDR3 sequence: CASSLRLVDEQFF. DNA of the CDR3: TGTGCCAGCAGCTTACGGCTAGTGGATGAGCAGTTCTTC. This chain joins TRBV11-2 and TRBJ2-1; D call uncertain. With 2 bases removed from V and 8 bases from J, the gap between germline ends came to 10 bases. The V gene's germline CDR1 is SGHAT and CDR2 FQNNGV. This CDR3 region has 13 residues.

The genes are TRBV9 and TRBJ2-1, with D perhaps matching TRBD2 (7 bases). The CDR3 spans 12 residues. V lost 0 bases, J lost 10 bases, and 8 bases lay in between. Germline assignment: CDR1 SGDLS and CDR2 YYNGEE. The CDR3 DNA sequence: TGTGCCAGCAGCGTAGAGGGGGGGGAGCAGTTCTTC. Encoded protein: CASSVEGGEQFF.

CDR3 DNA: TGTGCCAGCAGTTACATCGGGGGGTCAGAAACACCCCTCCACTTT. Translated, it gives CASSYIGGSETPLHF. The chain combines TRBV6-5 with TRBJ1-6, with D possibly being TRBD1 (5 bases). The germline V gene has CDR1 MNHEY and CDR2 SVGAGI. The CDR3 has 15 residues. Trimming shortened V by 2 bases and J by 11 bases, and 16 bases separated the two germline ends.

This chain joins TRBV27 and TRBJ1-2; D remains unclear. CDR1 MNHEY and CDR2 SMNVEV come from the germline V gene (reference sequence). Trimming cost V 6 bases and J 0 bases, with 14 bases left between them. This CDR3 is built from 15 residues. Here the CDR3 DNA reads TGTGCCAGCAGCCCCTTCGGGGTCTCTAACTATGGCTACACCTTC. Encoded protein: CASSPFGVSNYGYTF.

The J gene is TRBJ1-6, the V gene TRBV10-3; D perhaps matches TRBD1 (5 bases). This CDR3 spans 16 amino acids. The germline V gene encodes CDR1 ENHRY and CDR2 SYGVKD. The ends were cut back, 10 bases at V and 5 bases at J, with 21 bases in the middle. CDR3: CASRLGTALDNSPLHF. In DNA form, the CDR3 reads TGTGCCAGCAGACTAGGGACTGCTTTAGATAATTCACCCCTCCACTTT.

The CDR3 sequence: CASSSGPYEQYF. The CDR3 DNA sequence: TGTGCCAGTTCTAGCGGGCCATACGAGCAGTACTTC. The chain has TRBV19 and TRBJ2-7; TRBD2 agrees at 8 bases. After removal of 8 bases from V and 4 bases from J, the junction contained 4 bases not matched to a gene. Germline CDR1 and CDR2: LNHDA and SQIVND (reference sequence). The CDR3 totals 12 residues.

The rearrangement uses TRBV5-5 and TRBJ1-1; TRBD1 might be the D (5 bases). With 0 bases removed from V and 1 base from J, the gap between germline ends came to 7 bases. This CDR3 is 14 amino acids long. Germline CDR1 and CDR2: SGHKS and YYEKEE (reference sequence). The CDR3 DNA reads as TGTGCCAGCAGCTTGGGGACATCGAACACTGAAGCTTTCTTT. Translating gives CASSLGTSNTEAFF.

This rearrangement joins TRBV18 to TRBJ2-2; 8 bases map to TRBD1. The CDR3 totals 16 residues. V was pared by 3 bases and J by 2 bases, with 5 bases of the junction left unmatched. The germline gives CDR1 KGHSH, CDR2 LQKENI. Written as DNA, the CDR3 is TGTGCCAGCTCACCGAGGACAGGGATTAACACCGGGGAGCTGTTTTTT. Encoded protein: CASSPRTGINTGELFF. Based on the CDR3 plus reference TRBV18 and TRBJ2-2, the full variable domain is NAGVMQNPRHLVRRRGQEARLRCSPMKGHSHVYWYRQLPEEGLKFMVYLQKENIIDESGMPKERFSAEFPKEGPSILRIQQVVRGDSAAYFCASSPRTGINTGELFFGEGSRLTVL.

The chain combines TRBV7-9 with TRBJ2-5; TRBD1 matches 8 bases. The DNA end is a closer match to TRBJ2-7, so the J assignment may be wrong. The CDR3 runs 14 residues. CDR1 SEHNR and CDR2 FQNEAQ come from the germline V gene (reference sequence). This CDR3 is CASSLADRAYEQYF. CDR3 DNA sequence: TGTGCCAGCAGCTTGGCGGACAGGGCCTACGAGCAGTACTTC.

The CDR3 DNA reads as TGTGCCAGCAAAACCGCCTTGATCGGTAATGAAAAACTGTTTTTT. As protein: CASKTALIGNEKLFF. The chain is built from TRBV27 and TRBJ1-4, with D hard to call. V was trimmed by 7 bases and J by 4 bases, leaving 16 bases between them. This CDR3 has 15 amino acids. CDR1 is MNHEY and CDR2 is SMNVEV in the germline V gene (reference sequence).

V and J are TRBV2 and TRBJ2-2; the D gene is possibly TRBD2 (6 bases). CDR1 and CDR2 (germline): SNHLY, FYNNEI. V lost 5 bases, J lost 7 bases, and 17 bases lay in between. The CDR3 consists of 15 residues. CDR3 sequence: CASSTGTFGFGELFF. CDR3 sequence (DNA): TGTGCCAGCAGTACGGGGACTTTCGGATTCGGGGAGCTGTTTTTT.

The genes are TRBV18 and TRBJ2-3; no reliable D call. V was trimmed by 6 bases and J by 0 bases, leaving 13 bases between them. The CDR3 has 15 residues. Looked up from germline, CDR1 is KGHSH and CDR2 is LQKENI. CDR3 protein: CASSRGGYSTDTQYF. DNA of the CDR3: TGTGCCAGCTCCCGAGGCGGTTATAGCACAGATACGCAGTATTTT.

The chain has TRBV5-6 and TRBJ2-3; D is unresolved. The CDR3 extends over 13 amino acids. The V gene lost 4 bases and the J gene lost 6 bases, with 12 bases spanning the gap. CDR1 and CDR2 from the germline V gene are SGHDT and YYEEEE. The CDR3 DNA sequence: TGTGCCAGCAGCGGCCCGCGGCCCGATACGCAGTATTTT. Translation gives CASSGPRPDTQYF.

This sequence joins TRBV7-3 and TRBJ2-1; D is possibly TRBD1 (6 bases). V was clipped by 2 bases and J by 7 bases, with 12 bases between them. CDR3 length: 14 residues. Per the germline V gene, CDR1 is SGHTA and CDR2 is FQGTGA. This CDR3 is CASSLRAGENEQFF. For the CDR3, the DNA is TGTGCCAGCAGCTTACGGGCAGGGGAAAATGAGCAGTTCTTC.

Concerning this clone: A read error may account for a junction end that differs from germline. This sequence joins TRBV7-9 and TRBJ1-6; 9 bases fit TRBD1. CDR3 length: 12 residues. Germline CDR1 is SEHNR and CDR2 is FQNEAQ (reference sequence). For the CDR3, the DNA is TGTTCCAGCGGGGACAGGGCTTCACCCCTCCACTTT. The encoded protein is CSSGDRASPLHF. Filled out from reference TRBV7-9 and TRBJ1-6, the complete variable domain reads DTGVSQNPRHKITKRGQNVTFRCDPISEHNRLYWYRQTLGQGPEFLTYFQNEAQLEKSRLLSDRFSAERPKGSFSTLEIQRTEQGDSAMYLCSSGDRASPLHFGNGTRLTVT.

This clone has a handful of counts. This chain links TRBV6-1 with TRBJ1-1, with D uncertain. Trimming removed 0 bases at V and 6 bases at J, with 17 bases between. This CDR3 is 16 amino acids long. Germline CDR1 MNHNS, CDR2 SASEGT. In nucleotides, the CDR3 is TGTGCCAGCAGTGAAGCGTTCGGGAAAACGGACTCTGAAGCTTTCTTT. Protein sequence: CASSEAFGKTDSEAFF.

The genes are TRBV5-1 and TRBJ2-7; D may be TRBD1 (7 bases). V was trimmed by 4 bases and J by 6 bases, leaving 23 bases between them. CDR3 size: 16 residues. Germline V gene lookup returns CDR1 SGHRS and CDR2 YFSETQ. The CDR3 nucleotides read TGCGCCAGCAGCACCTTTGCGGGGCAGGGGGTGGGCGAGCAGTACTTC. It specifies CASSTFAGQGVGEQYF.

The chain links TRBV9 to TRBJ1-2, with 7 bases identical to TRBD1. Germline values: CDR1 SGDLS, CDR2 YYNGEE. The CDR3 runs 16 residues. J gave up 4 bases and V 0 bases, and 9 bases lay outside the gene matches. CDR3 protein: CASSVGDRLDLYGYTF. Written as DNA, the CDR3 is TGTGCCAGCAGCGTAGGGGACAGACTCGACCTCTATGGCTACACCTTC.

The chain recombines TRBV2 with TRBJ2-7, with a tentative D call TRBD2 (5 bases). V lost 2 bases and J lost 0, with 11 bases in between. This CDR3 region has 15 residues. Germline V gene lookup returns CDR1 SNHLY and CDR2 FYNNEI. This chain's CDR3 is CASSERGFPSYEQYF. The DNA for the CDR3 is TGTGCCAGCAGTGAAAGAGGGTTTCCCTCCTACGAGCAGTACTTC.

This chain connects TRBV5-1 to TRBJ2-3; tentative D call: TRBD2 (6 bases). The germline gives CDR1 SGHRS, CDR2 YFSETQ. V was cut by 2 bases and J by 1 base, with 14 bases left in between. The CDR3 spans 16 residues. This CDR3 reads CASSFFLGGGTDTQYF. The CDR3 nucleotides are TGCGCCAGCAGCTTTTTTTTAGGAGGGGGCACAGATACGCAGTATTTT.

This clone occurred a few times. J is TRBJ1-4 and V is TRBV15, with a weak D call TRBD1 (6 bases). This CDR3 is 14 amino acids long. Trimming left V 5 bases short and J 6 bases short, with 13 bases between. The germline CDR1 and CDR2 sequences are LNHNV and YYDKDF (reference sequence). This CDR3 is CATSLGGMDEKLFF. The DNA of the CDR3 is TGTGCCACCAGCCTTGGGGGCATGGATGAAAAACTGTTTTTT.

V is TRBV29-1 and J is TRBJ2-7; 10 bases match TRBD1. The CDR3 runs to 13 residues. The germline V gene encodes CDR1 SQVTM and CDR2 ANQGSEA. The J segment lost 2 bases and the V segment lost 6 bases, leaving 4 bases of the junction unmatched. The DNA for the CDR3 is TGCAGCGTCGTAGGGACAGGGGCCTACGAGCAGTACTTC. Translation gives CSVVGTGAYEQYF.

This chain links TRBV15 with TRBJ1-5; D gene uncertain. CDR3 length equals 14 residues. Germline V gene sequence: CDR1 LNHNV, CDR2 YYDKDF (reference sequence). V lost 4 bases, J lost 6 bases, and 13 bases lay in between. CDR3 residues: CATSNDIGGQPQHF. CDR3 nucleotides: TGTGCCACCAGCAACGACATCGGTGGTCAGCCCCAGCATTTT.

This rearrangement joins TRBV27 to TRBJ2-1, with D tentatively TRBD1 (6 bases). The ends were cut back, 2 bases at V and 3 bases at J, with 14 bases in the middle. Germline V lookup: CDR1 MNHEY, CDR2 SMNVEV (reference sequence). The CDR3 sequence is 16 residues long. The CDR3 DNA reads TGTGCCAGCAGTTTACGCCAGGGGCTCCGCTACAATGAGCAGTTCTTC. Protein: CASSLRQGLRYNEQFF.